One sample yielded the 9 T cell receptor beta chains listed below, sequenced in a study of graft-versus-host responses after intestinal transplantation. Once graft tissue had been processed, intraepithelial and lamina propria lymphocytes were released. The data were produced by immunoSEQ multiplex PCR, yet TCRdb's version contains in-frame clones alone and is incomplete. Found here are roughly 9,600 clones, over 70% of them singletons; the top ten hold around 20%. The sample consisted of ileum tissue, taken roughly 450 days after intestinal transplantation. These receptors were taken from a human patient who received an intestinal transplant, so some T cells may come from the graft donor.

This clone was detected once. Here the CDR3 reads CASSQDVLGGGSGYTF. In DNA, the CDR3 is TGTGCCAGCAGCCAAGATGTTTTGGGAGGGGGATCGGGCTACACCTTC. The chain combines TRBV5-8 with TRBJ1-2, with a possible D match to TRBD1 (6 bases). Trimming cost V 4 bases and J 8 bases, with 24 bases left between them. Germline V gene sequence: CDR1 SGHTS, CDR2 YDEGEE. The CDR3 is 16 amino acids.

The chain carries TRBV28 and TRBJ1-2; maybe TRBD1 (6 bases). This CDR3 region has 15 residues. V was trimmed by 6 bases and J by 5 bases, leaving 19 bases between them. Germline CDR1 is MDHEN and CDR2 is SYDVKM. The CDR3 sequence: CASSLPSDRTYGYTF. CDR3 in DNA: TGTGCCAGCAGCTTACCGAGCGACAGGACTTATGGCTACACCTTC.

This clone was observed a handful of times. The chain's CDR3 is CASSEALGLHARDTQYF. The DNA of the CDR3 is TGTGCCAGCAGTGAAGCATTAGGACTACACGCAAGAGATACGCAGTATTTT. This sequence joins TRBV6-1 and TRBJ2-3, with D perhaps matching TRBD2 (6 bases). The V and J ends lost 0 bases and 5 bases respectively, with 18 bases between them. Germline CDR1 and CDR2: MNHNS and SASEGT. CDR3 length: 17 residues.

This chain links TRBV6-1 with TRBJ2-2; D remains ambiguous. The ends were cut back, 7 bases at V and 1 base at J, with 13 bases in the middle. Germline V CDR1 and CDR2: MNHNS, SASEGT. This CDR3 has 15 residues. The CDR3 nucleotides are TGTGCCAGCACCCTCCTCAACTTGAACACCGGGGAGCTGTTTTTT. Encoded protein: CASTLLNLNTGELFF.

The chain has TRBV18 and TRBJ1-3; 7 positions match TRBD1. CDR3 size: 15 residues. Trimming removed 2 bases from V and 3 bases from J; junction bases left unmatched: 4. Germline assignment: CDR1 KGHSH and CDR2 LQKENI. CDR3 DNA sequence: TGTGCCAGCTCACCAAACAGGGGTATTGGAAACACCATATATTTT. Translation: CASSPNRGIGNTIYF. The full variable domain, rest sourced from reference TRBV18 and TRBJ1-3, is NAGVMQNPRHLVRRRGQEARLRCSPMKGHSHVYWYRQLPEEGLKFMVYLQKENIIDESGMPKERFSAEFPKEGPSILRIQQVVRGDSAAYFCASSPNRGIGNTIYFGEGSWLTVV.

The chain combines TRBV14 with TRBJ2-1; 11 nucleotides align to TRBD2. The CDR3 totals 15 residues. Looked up from germline, CDR1 is SGHDN and CDR2 is FVKESK. V lost 2 bases, J lost 5 bases, and 2 bases stayed unmatched. The CDR3 nucleotides read TGTGCCAGCAGCCAACTAGCGGGGGGCCACAATGAGCAGTTCTTC. Its translation is CASSQLAGGHNEQFF.

This chain joins TRBV7-3 and TRBJ2-5; 7 bases are a match to TRBD1. The last part of the DNA fits TRBJ2-7 better; the J call may be wrong. The germline V gene has CDR1 SGHTA and CDR2 FQGTGA. The CDR3 consists of 13 residues. CDR3 DNA: TGTGCCAGCAGCCGGGACAGTGTGGCCGAGCAGTACTTC. It translates to CASSRDSVAEQYF.

The chain links TRBV2 to TRBJ2-7, with D perhaps matching TRBD2 (5 bases). V was trimmed by 9 bases and J by 1 base, leaving 13 bases between them. Germline lookup yields CDR1 SNHLY and CDR2 FYNNEI. The CDR3 is made up of 13 amino acids. CDR3 loop: CASEGRMSYEQYF. The CDR3 bases are TGTGCCAGTGAGGGCAGGATGTCCTACGAGCAGTACTTC.

The V and J genes are TRBV5-5 and TRBJ2-7; D is unclear. The CDR3 is 17 residues long. CDR1 SGHKS and CDR2 YYEKEE come from the germline V gene (reference sequence). The germline V and J ends were trimmed by 2 bases and 0 bases, with 18 bases remaining between them. The CDR3 sequence: CASSFRESVGSSYEQYF. Here the CDR3 DNA reads TGTGCCAGCAGCTTTAGAGAGTCTGTCGGTAGCTCCTACGAGCAGTACTTC.